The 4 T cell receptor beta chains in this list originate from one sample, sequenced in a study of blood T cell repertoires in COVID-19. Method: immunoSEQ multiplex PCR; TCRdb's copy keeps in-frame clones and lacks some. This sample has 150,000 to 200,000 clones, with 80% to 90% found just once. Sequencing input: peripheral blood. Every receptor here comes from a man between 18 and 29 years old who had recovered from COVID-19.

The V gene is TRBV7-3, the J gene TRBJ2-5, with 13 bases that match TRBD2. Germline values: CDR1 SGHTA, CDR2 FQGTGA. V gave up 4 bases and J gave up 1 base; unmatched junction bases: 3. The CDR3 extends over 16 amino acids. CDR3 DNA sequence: TGTGCCAGCAGCTCGGGACTAGCGGGATTCCAAGAGACCCAGTACTTC. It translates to CASSSGLAGFQETQYF. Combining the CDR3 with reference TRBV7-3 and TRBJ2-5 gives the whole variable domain GAGVSQTPSNKVTEKGKYVELRCDPISGHTALYWYRQSLGQGPEFLIYFQGTGAADDSGLPNDRFFAVRPEGSVSTLKIQRTERGDSAVYLCASSSGLAGFQETQYFGPGTRLLVL.

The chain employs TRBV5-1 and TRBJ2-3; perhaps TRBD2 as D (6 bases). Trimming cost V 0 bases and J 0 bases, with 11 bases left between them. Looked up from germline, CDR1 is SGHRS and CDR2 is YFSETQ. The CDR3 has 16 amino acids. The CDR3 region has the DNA TGCGCCAGCAGCTTGGACCTCGGGGGTAGCACAGATACGCAGTATTTT. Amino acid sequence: CASSLDLGGSTDTQYF.

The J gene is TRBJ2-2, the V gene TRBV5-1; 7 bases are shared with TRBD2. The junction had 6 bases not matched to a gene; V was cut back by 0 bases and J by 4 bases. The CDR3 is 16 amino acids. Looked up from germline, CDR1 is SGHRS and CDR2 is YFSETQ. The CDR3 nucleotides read TGCGCCAGCAGCTTGGCCTGGACTAGTCTCACCGGGGAGCTGTTTTTT. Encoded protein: CASSLAWTSLTGELFF.

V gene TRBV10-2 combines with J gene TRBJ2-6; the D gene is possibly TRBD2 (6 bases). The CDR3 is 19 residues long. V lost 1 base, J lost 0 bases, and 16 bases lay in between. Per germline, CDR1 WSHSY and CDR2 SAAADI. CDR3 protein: CASSEFKGLVDSGANVLTF. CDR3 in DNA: TGCGCCAGCAGTGAGTTCAAGGGACTTGTCGACTCTGGGGCCAACGTCCTGACTTTC.